Listed below are T cell receptor beta chains from one sample, sequenced in a study of T cell responses to AZD1222 COVID-19 vaccine. This table comes from immunoSEQ multiplex PCR, and its TCRdb copy is limited to in-frame clones, with some not included. Among 200,000 to 250,000 clones listed, 90% to 95% were seen once. Sequencing was performed on peripheral blood, taken 28 days after the second dose of the MenACWY control vaccine. The receptor set was obtained from an adult who received the MenACWY meningococcal vaccine as a control. CDR3s include the opening cysteine and the closing phenylalanine or tryptophan. The order of the fields is CDR3 protein, CDR3 DNA, V gene, D gene, clone size, J gene. A D gene is named only where the DNA matches it firmly. The listing skips clone size in some rows; elsewhere it reads once, few, many or a size class.

cdr3_aa: CASSFAGGLVDSPLHF
cdr3_nt: TGTGCCAGCAGTTTCGCAGGGGGCTTGGTAGATTCACCCCTCCACTTT
v_call: TRBV27
d_call: TRBD1
clone_size: few
j_call: TRBJ1-6

cdr3_aa: CASSVRYGYTF
cdr3_nt: TGTGCCAGCAGCGTACGGTATGGCTACACCTTC
v_call: TRBV21-1
d_call: .
clone_size: .
j_call: TRBJ1-2

cdr3_aa: CASSSLGGGETQYF
cdr3_nt: TGTGCCAGCAGTTCACTAGGGGGGGGAGAGACCCAGTACTTC
v_call: TRBV28
d_call: .
clone_size: .
j_call: TRBJ2-5

cdr3_aa: CASSLGTSAYNEQFF
cdr3_nt: TGTGCCAGCAGCCTGGGGACTAGCGCGTACAATGAGCAGTTCTTC
v_call: TRBV13
d_call: TRBD2
clone_size: .
j_call: TRBJ2-1

cdr3_aa: CASSPDRGYEQFF
cdr3_nt: TGTGCCAGCTCACCGGACCGCGGCTATGAGCAGTTCTTC
v_call: TRBV18
d_call: .
clone_size: once
j_call: TRBJ2-1

cdr3_aa: CASSPQTSGGELFF
cdr3_nt: TGTGCCAGCTCACCACAGACTAGCGGCGGGGAGCTGTTTTTT
v_call: TRBV18
d_call: TRBD2
clone_size: .
j_call: TRBJ2-2

cdr3_aa: CASSPSRTTTDTQYF
cdr3_nt: TGTGCCAGCAGCCCTTCACGGACCACCACAGATACGCAGTATTTT
v_call: TRBV7-6
d_call: .
clone_size: .
j_call: TRBJ2-3

cdr3_aa: CATLGNEQFF
cdr3_nt: TGTGCCACCCTGGGGAATGAGCAGTTCTTC
v_call: TRBV2
d_call: .
clone_size: .
j_call: TRBJ2-1

cdr3_aa: CASSFGLAGSGELFF
cdr3_nt: TGTGCCAGCAGCTTCGGACTAGCGGGATCCGGGGAGCTGTTTTTT
v_call: TRBV7-3
d_call: TRBD2
clone_size: .
j_call: TRBJ2-2

cdr3_aa: CATTTGGGTDTQYF
cdr3_nt: TGTGCCACGACCACTGGAGGAGGCACAGATACGCAGTATTTT
v_call: TRBV24-1
d_call: .
clone_size: .
j_call: TRBJ2-3

cdr3_aa: CASSTPGQGNEKLFF
cdr3_nt: TGTGCCAGTAGTACACCGGGACAGGGTAATGAAAAACTGTTTTTT
v_call: TRBV19
d_call: TRBD1
clone_size: .
j_call: TRBJ1-4

cdr3_aa: CSVIGLIQRYNEQFF
cdr3_nt: TGCAGCGTTATCGGCCTAATACAGAGGTACAATGAGCAGTTCTTC
v_call: TRBV29-1
d_call: .
clone_size: .
j_call: TRBJ2-1

cdr3_aa: CASSMTSGRLSSYNEQFF
cdr3_nt: TGTGCCAGCAGTATGACTAGCGGGAGGCTAAGCTCCTACAATGAGCAGTTCTTC
v_call: TRBV27
d_call: TRBD2
clone_size: .
j_call: TRBJ2-1

cdr3_aa: CASSPNPPLAGQETQYF
cdr3_nt: TGTGCCAGCAGCCCGAACCCACCATTAGCGGGTCAAGAGACCCAGTACTTC
v_call: TRBV7-9
d_call: TRBD2
clone_size: .
j_call: TRBJ2-5

cdr3_aa: CASGQGPLTPLHF
cdr3_nt: TGCGCCAGCGGCCAGGGACCCTTGACTCCCCTCCACTTT
v_call: TRBV4-3
d_call: .
clone_size: .
j_call: TRBJ1-6

cdr3_aa: CASGRTDLLGEQYF
cdr3_nt: TGTGCCAGCGGAAGGACGGATCTCCTTGGCGAGCAGTACTTC
v_call: TRBV7-9
d_call: .
clone_size: .
j_call: TRBJ2-7

cdr3_aa: CASSQGEGGVPNQPQHF
cdr3_nt: TGTGCCAGCAGCCAAGGGGAGGGTGGGGTCCCCAATCAGCCCCAGCATTTT
v_call: TRBV7-2
d_call: .
clone_size: .
j_call: TRBJ1-5

cdr3_aa: CASRDEVFGGAGELFF
cdr3_nt: TGCGCCAGCAGGGATGAGGTTTTCGGGGGTGCCGGGGAGCTGTTTTTT
v_call: TRBV5-1
d_call: .
clone_size: .
j_call: TRBJ2-2

cdr3_aa: CASRSGISTDTQYF
cdr3_nt: TGCGCCAGCAGGTCGGGGATTAGCACAGATACGCAGTATTTT
v_call: TRBV5-1
d_call: .
clone_size: .
j_call: TRBJ2-3

cdr3_aa: CASSLDRVNEKLFF
cdr3_nt: TGTGCCAGCTCACTGGACAGGGTTAATGAAAAACTGTTTTTT
v_call: TRBV18
d_call: TRBD1
clone_size: .
j_call: TRBJ1-4

cdr3_aa: CASSPPEGWGTEAFF
cdr3_nt: TGTGCCAGCTCACCACCGGAGGGGTGGGGCACTGAAGCTTTCTTT
v_call: TRBV18
d_call: .
clone_size: .
j_call: TRBJ1-1

cdr3_aa: CASSLEGGGTDTQYF
cdr3_nt: TGCGCCAGCAGCTTGGAAGGGGGAGGCACAGATACGCAGTATTTT
v_call: TRBV5-1
d_call: .
clone_size: .
j_call: TRBJ2-3

cdr3_aa: CASKGEPQGEQYF
cdr3_nt: TGTGCCAGTAAGGGGGAGCCCCAGGGGGAGCAGTACTTC
v_call: TRBV12-3/TRBV12-4
d_call: .
clone_size: once
j_call: TRBJ2-7

cdr3_aa: CASQGSGNEQYF
cdr3_nt: TGTGCCAGCCAGGGTAGCGGGAACGAGCAGTACTTC
v_call: TRBV27
d_call: TRBD2
clone_size: .
j_call: TRBJ2-7

cdr3_aa: CASSLVLGTLSTSYEQYF
cdr3_nt: TGTGCCAGCAGCTTAGTGTTGGGTACGCTCTCCACCTCCTACGAGCAGTACTTC
v_call: TRBV7-2
d_call: .
clone_size: .
j_call: TRBJ2-7

cdr3_aa: CASSEISGNTGELFF
cdr3_nt: TGTGCCAGCAGTGAAATATCCGGGAACACCGGGGAGCTGTTTTTT
v_call: TRBV2
d_call: .
clone_size: .
j_call: TRBJ2-2

cdr3_aa: CASSMRPKLGQGTNNEQFF
cdr3_nt: TGTGCCAGCAGCATGAGACCCAAGCTGGGACAGGGGACAAACAATGAGCAGTTCTTC
v_call: TRBV27
d_call: TRBD1
clone_size: .
j_call: TRBJ2-1

cdr3_aa: CASSDGTNNEQFF
cdr3_nt: TGCGCCAGCAGCGACGGCACGAACAATGAGCAGTTCTTC
v_call: TRBV5-1
d_call: .
clone_size: once
j_call: TRBJ2-1

cdr3_aa: CASTPGQGNQPQHF
cdr3_nt: TGTGCCAGCACCCCGGGACAGGGGAATCAGCCCCAGCATTTT
v_call: TRBV6-6
d_call: TRBD1
clone_size: .
j_call: TRBJ1-5